Here is one TCR beta chain with its context. What it binds is unknown. Germline lookup yields CDR1 SGHRS and CDR2 YFSETQ. The CDR3 has 14 residues. V was shortened by 3 bases and J by 5 bases, with 12 bases between the two germline ends. This sample was taken from a study of identical twins. Study-level findings and limits: Whereas memory repertoires showed no such difference, abundant cord blood beta clonotypes carried fewer insertions.

TCRdb used MiXCR to reprocess the 5' RACE reads, holding one entry per CDR3 protein. Of over 600,000 distinct CDR3 sequences detected, approximately 21% appear once; the ten largest clones hold 4.3%. A further study also used this sample, focusing on T cells expressing NK-cell markers.

The V and J genes are TRBV5-1 and TRBJ2-1; either TRBD1 or TRBD2 may fit D (5 bases each). Sample: PBMCs. This receptor was obtained from a woman aged 18 to 35 in good health. CDR3 coding DNA: TGCGCCAGCAGCTCTTGGGGGACCAACAATGAGCAGTTCTTC. Translating gives CASSSWGTNNEQFF.